This T cell receptor beta chain was identified in a study of T-cell memory formation after mild COVID-19. This CDR3 region has 13 residues. The V end was cut by 3 bases, the J end by 1 base, with 6 bases between. Per germline, CDR1 DFQATT and CDR2 SNEGSKA (reference sequence). A few counts support this clonotype. From the 5' RACE reads, TCRdb called clonotypes with MiXCR, one entry per CDR3 protein. The table has some 120,000 distinct CDR3 sequences, 15% to 20% seen once. The gene calls are TRBV20-1 and TRBJ2-2; D gene unclear. Input material: PBMCs or a T cell subset sorted from them (not recorded which). This receptor was obtained from a man aged 18 to 30 who had mild COVID-19 (a few samples of this study predate the infection). Cell type and time point are not known. CDR3 sequence reads: CSASVGNTGELFF. CDR3 in DNA: TGCAGTGCTAGTGTCGGGAACACCGGGGAGCTGTTTTTT.